This TCR beta chain was obtained from a study of response to subunit inactivated influenza vaccine. Notes on the study in general: The study's authors posited that every seasonal influenza vaccination enlists few new T cells.

MiXCR, run by TCRdb on the RT-PCR reads, gives a single entry per CDR3 protein. The sample consists of about 700,000 distinct CDR3 sequences, more than 11% of them appearing once. This CDR3 is built from 15 residues. Trimming cost V 5 bases and J 5 bases, with 15 bases left between them. CDR1 and CDR2 from the germline V gene are SGHTA and FQGNSA. This clonotype has a handful of counts. As yet, its antigen is unknown. This TCR derives from a man aged 50 or older who received an inactivated influenza vaccine. The chain has TRBV7-2 and TRBJ2-2, with D perhaps TRBD2 (6 bases). Here the sequenced sample was PBMCs from blood, taken approximately 15 days before vaccination. The CDR3: CASSPPVGGTGELFF. The CDR3 nucleotides read TGTGCCAGCAGCCCCCCCGTGGGGGGAACCGGGGAGCTGTTTTTT.